These 2 T cell receptor beta chains were all obtained from the same sample, sequenced in a study of naive CD8 T cells in extremely preterm neonates. General study results and limits: Relative to older groups, preterm infants had shorter, less trimmed CDR3s with fewer N additions.

These receptors lack a known antigen. Extremely preterm births at roughly 23-27 weeks of gestation supplied the samples. TCRdb keeps only in-frame clones here, not all; method: immunoSEQ multiplex PCR. The repertoire holds more than 20,000 clones, with roughly 88% as singletons. What was sequenced was naive CD8+ T cells from cord blood. These TCRs come from a boy who was born preterm.

The rearrangement joins TRBV11-2 to TRBJ2-1; TRBD2 matches at 10 bases. The CDR3 sequence is 14 residues long. Germline V gives CDR1 SGHAT, CDR2 FQNNGV. Trimming cost V 4 bases and J 6 bases; bases outside gene matches: 3. The CDR3 loop is CASSSAGGRNEQFF. As DNA, the CDR3 is TGTGCCAGCAGCTCAGCGGGGGGGCGCAATGAGCAGTTCTTC.

V gene TRBV10-2 combines with J gene TRBJ1-5; maybe TRBD1 (6 bases). This CDR3 comprises 17 residues. Deletions cut 6 bases from V and 2 bases from J, with 20 bases between. Germline loops: CDR1 WSHSY, CDR2 SAAADI. Here the CDR3 reads CASRRGGDVLGNQPQHF. CDR3 nucleotides: TGCGCCAGCAGGAGAGGGGGGGACGTCTTGGGCAATCAGCCCCAGCATTTT.